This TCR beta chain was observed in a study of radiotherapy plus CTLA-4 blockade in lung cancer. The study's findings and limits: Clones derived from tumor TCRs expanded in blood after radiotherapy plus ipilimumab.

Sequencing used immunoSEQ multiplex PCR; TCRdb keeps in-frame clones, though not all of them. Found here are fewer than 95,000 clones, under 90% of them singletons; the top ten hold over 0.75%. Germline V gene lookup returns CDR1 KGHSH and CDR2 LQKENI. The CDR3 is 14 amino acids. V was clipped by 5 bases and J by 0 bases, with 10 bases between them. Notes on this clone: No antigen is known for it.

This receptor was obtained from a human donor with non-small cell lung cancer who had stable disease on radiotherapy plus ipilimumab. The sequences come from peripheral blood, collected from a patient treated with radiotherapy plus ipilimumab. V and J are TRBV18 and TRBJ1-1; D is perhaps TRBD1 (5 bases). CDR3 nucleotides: TGTGCCAGCTCATTTGACAGCTTGAACACTGAAGCTTTCTTT. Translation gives CASSFDSLNTEAFF.